Below, 25 T cell receptor beta chains from the same sample are listed, as sequenced in a study of blood T cell repertoires in COVID-19 (dated by TCRdb to about 2020). The receptor library was made with the immunoSEQ multiplex PCR assay. The table was pulled from immuneACCESS by TCRdb, which kept in-frame rearrangements only. Such tables lose some clones; where checked, under half of the loss comes from unresolved V genes, and the rest has no known cause. Within this sample are more than 300,000 clones, with approximately 84% of them counted one time only. The leading ten clones occupy about 4.2% of the sample. Sequenced: PBMCs or T cells enriched from blood (not recorded which). Receptor source: a man aged 25 to 40 who had recovered from COVID-19.

The genes are TRBV29-1 and TRBJ2-5; 12 bases map to TRBD2. Losses at the gene ends were 5 bases for V and 0 bases for J; bases not matched to a gene: 4. Germline V lookup: CDR1 SQVTM, CDR2 ANQGSEA. The CDR3 consists of 15 residues. CDR3 sequence (DNA): TGCAGCGTTCTCGGGACTAGCGGGTACCAAGAGACCCAGTACTTC. Its translation: CSVLGTSGYQETQYF.

V gene TRBV28 combines with J gene TRBJ1-2, with D possibly matching TRBD1 (5 bases). Trimming removed 5 bases from V and 0 bases from J, with 7 bases in between. This CDR3 has 13 residues. Germline CDR1 reads MDHEN; CDR2 reads SYDVKM. The DNA for the CDR3 is TGTGCCAGCAGTGCCAGGGCTAACTATGGCTACACCTTC. Translated, it gives CASSARANYGYTF.

This chain joins TRBV12-3 or TRBV12-4 and TRBJ2-7; no definite D call. V lost 1 base, J lost 3 bases, and 7 bases lay in between. This CDR3 contains 13 residues. CDR3: CASSLELIYEQYF. For the CDR3, the DNA is TGTGCCAGCAGTTTAGAGCTGATCTACGAGCAGTACTTC.

J is TRBJ2-3 and V is TRBV19; D gene ambiguous. V lost 6 bases, J lost 0 bases, and 10 bases lay in between. Germline V gives CDR1 LNHDA, CDR2 SQIVND (reference sequence). This CDR3 is 14 amino acids long. The CDR3 DNA sequence: TGTGCCAGTAGGGAGATGATCAGCACAGATACGCAGTATTTT. Its protein is CASREMISTDTQYF. Looking up the rest from reference TRBV19 and TRBJ2-3 gives the full variable domain: DGGITQSPKYLFRKEGQNVTLSCEQNLNHDAMYWYRQDPGQGLRLIYYSQIVNDFQKGDIAEGYSVSREKKESFPLTVTSAQKNPTAFYLCASREMISTDTQYFGPGTRLTVL.

The gene calls are TRBV6-1 and TRBJ2-3; TRBD2 matches 8 bases. V dropped 3 bases and J dropped 0; count of bases not matched to a gene: 8. The CDR3 contains 17 residues. Per the germline V gene, CDR1 is MNHNS and CDR2 is SASEGT. CDR3: CASSDQLAAGSTDTQYF. CDR3 DNA sequence: TGTGCCAGCAGTGACCAACTAGCGGCAGGAAGCACAGATACGCAGTATTTT.

The chain carries TRBV4-1 and TRBJ1-5; 8 bases fit TRBD1. The length of the CDR3 is 16 residues. After removal of 1 base from V and 9 bases from J, the junction contained 11 bases not matched to a gene. Germline V CDR1 and CDR2: MGHRA, YSYEKL. The CDR3 sequence: CASSQGADREIGPQHF. CDR3 nucleotides: TGCGCCAGCAGCCAAGGCGCGGACAGGGAGATCGGGCCCCAGCATTTT.

Concerning this clone: The same CDR3 arises from other DNA sequences in this sample as well. The chain couples TRBV4-1 to TRBJ2-1, with D unresolved. The V gene's germline CDR1 is MGHRA and CDR2 YSYEKL. Between the trimmed V and J ends, which lost 1 base and 6 bases, there was a span of 4 bases. This CDR3 has 12 residues. The CDR3 sequence: CASSQGANEQFF. The CDR3 region has the DNA TGCGCCAGCAGCCAAGGAGCCAATGAGCAGTTCTTC.

This rearrangement joins TRBV5-5 to TRBJ1-1, with 9 bases identical to TRBD1. The J segment lost 1 base and the V segment lost 3 bases, leaving 4 bases of the junction unmatched. The CDR3 covers 15 residues. CDR1 and CDR2 from the germline V gene are SGHKS and YYEKEE (reference sequence). The CDR3 reads CASSSEQGANTEAFF. In DNA, the CDR3 is TGTGCCAGCAGCTCGGAACAGGGGGCGAACACTGAAGCTTTCTTT.

The count of this clone is one. The DNA is left out, because the CDR3 cannot be placed on it with certainty; the CDR3 is given as TCRdb lists it. This rearrangement joins TRBV5-1 to TRBJ1-5; the table's D call of TRBD1 was not tested on the DNA. The CDR3 spans 15 amino acids, including both terminal residues. CDR1 and CDR2 from the germline V gene are SGHRS and YFSETQ. The CDR3 spells CASILEGARNQPQHF.

This chain links TRBV18 with TRBJ2-3; 7 positions agree with TRBD1. V dropped 5 bases and J dropped 0; count of bases not matched to a gene: 11. Germline V lookup: CDR1 KGHSH, CDR2 LQKENI. The CDR3 covers 17 residues. This CDR3 is CASSAQPGTASTDTQYF. CDR3 sequence (DNA): TGTGCCAGCTCAGCACAACCCGGGACAGCAAGCACAGATACGCAGTATTTT.

The V gene is TRBV5-1, the J gene TRBJ1-2, with D unclear. Trimming cost V 0 bases and J 3 bases, with 9 bases left between them. This CDR3 spans 14 amino acids. Looked up from germline, CDR1 is SGHRS and CDR2 is YFSETQ. DNA of the CDR3: TGCGCCAGCAGCTTGGCCGGCGCGGACTATGGCTACACCTTC. It codes for CASSLAGADYGYTF.

V gene TRBV19 combines with J gene TRBJ2-1; TRBD2 agrees at 10 bases. The CDR3 loop spans 15 amino acids. The junction had 4 bases not matched to a gene; V was cut back by 5 bases and J by 3 bases. Germline CDR1 and CDR2: LNHDA and SQIVND (reference sequence). The CDR3: CASSPSSGSYNEQFF. In DNA form, the CDR3 reads TGTGCCAGTAGTCCGTCTAGCGGGAGCTACAATGAGCAGTTCTTC.

V gene TRBV29-1 combines with J gene TRBJ2-1; no reliable D call. The CDR3 is 11 residues long. V gave up 3 bases and J gave up 3 bases, with 3 bases separating them. Per germline, CDR1 SQVTM and CDR2 ANQGSEA. CDR3 sequence reads: CSVDSYNEQFF. As DNA, the CDR3 is TGCAGCGTTGACAGCTACAATGAGCAGTTCTTC.

This chain connects TRBV7-6 to TRBJ2-7, with D perhaps TRBD1 (7 bases). CDR1 and CDR2 (germline): SGHVS, FNYEAQ. Trimming removed 5 bases from V and 2 bases from J, with 16 bases in between. The CDR3 runs to 15 residues. CDR3 residues: CASSVQGGMTYEQYF. The CDR3 nucleotides are TGTGCCAGCAGCGTGCAGGGGGGTATGACCTACGAGCAGTACTTC. Full variable domain (remainder filled in from reference TRBV7-6 and TRBJ2-7): GAGVSQSPRYKVTKRGQDVALRCDPISGHVSLYWYRQALGQGPEFLTYFNYEAQQDKSGLPNDRFSAERPEGSISTLTIQRTEQRDSAMYRCASSVQGGMTYEQYFGPGTRLTVT.

This rearrangement joins TRBV14 to TRBJ2-1, with 7 positions matching TRBD1. Trimming cost V 2 bases and J 12 bases; bases outside gene matches: 7. The CDR3 runs to 13 residues. Germline V lookup: CDR1 SGHDN, CDR2 FVKESK. The CDR3 loop is CASSQIQGRMQFF. CDR3 bases: TGTGCCAGCAGCCAAATACAGGGGAGAATGCAGTTCTTC. Looking up the rest from reference TRBV14 and TRBJ2-1 gives the full variable domain: EAGVTQFPSHSVIEKGQTVTLRCDPISGHDNLYWYRRVMGKEIKFLLHFVKESKQDESGMPNNRFLAERTGGTYSTLKVQPAELEDSGVYFCASSQIQGRMQFFGPGTRLTVL.

This clone was observed a single time. The rearrangement joins TRBV2 to TRBJ1-4; the match to TRBD1 covers 9 bases. This CDR3 has 14 amino acids. Germline V gene sequence: CDR1 SNHLY, CDR2 FYNNEI. V gave up 7 bases and J gave up 6 bases; unmatched junction bases: 6. The CDR3: CASKVGQGHEKLFF. The DNA of the CDR3 is TGTGCCAGCAAGGTGGGACAGGGCCATGAAAAACTGTTTTTT.

The chain carries TRBV5-4 and TRBJ2-6; 7 positions match TRBD1. J lost 0 bases, V lost 5 bases, and 2 bases had no gene match. Germline loops: CDR1 SGHNT, CDR2 YYREEE (reference sequence). The CDR3 has 15 residues. CDR3 nucleotides: TGTGCCAGCAGTAGGGACAGCTCTGGGGCCAACGTCCTGACTTTC. This gives the protein CASSRDSSGANVLTF.

The CDR3 loop is CASTSPGLAHNEQFF. The CDR3 coding sequence is TGTGCCAGCACTTCCCCGGGACTAGCCCACAATGAGCAGTTCTTC. The V and J genes are TRBV6-5 and TRBJ2-1, with 9 bases matching TRBD2. Germline V gene lookup returns CDR1 MNHEY and CDR2 SVGAGI. The CDR3 has 15 amino acids. Trimming at V came to 7 bases and at J to 5 bases, leaving 9 bases not matched to a gene.

The chain carries TRBV10-2 and TRBJ1-3, with 12 positions matching TRBD1. CDR1 and CDR2 from the germline V gene are WSHSY and SAAADI. Trimming cost V 2 bases and J 2 bases; bases outside gene matches: 1. CDR3 size: 16 residues. CDR3 protein: CASSERDRGPGNTIYF. The DNA of the CDR3 is TGCGCCAGCAGTGAGAGGGACAGGGGGCCTGGAAACACCATATATTTT.

This clone was detected a few times. This rearrangement joins TRBV18 to TRBJ2-1; 13 nucleotides agree with TRBD2. The CDR3 sequence is 17 residues long. The V segment lost 4 bases and the J segment 8 bases; nucleotides outside the gene matches: 11. Germline V lookup: CDR1 KGHSH, CDR2 LQKENI. The CDR3 loop is CASSLNKRLAGGDEQFF. As DNA, the CDR3 is TGTGCCAGCTCACTAAACAAACGACTAGCGGGAGGCGATGAGCAGTTCTTC.

The chain has TRBV7-8 and TRBJ2-1; D remains unclear. Germline V lookup: CDR1 SGHVS, CDR2 FQNEAQ. The CDR3 runs to 15 residues. Trimming shortened V by 2 bases and J by 0 bases, and 8 bases separated the two germline ends. This chain's CDR3 is CASSLTSSSYNEQFF. CDR3 sequence (DNA): TGTGCCAGCAGCTTAACCTCTAGCTCCTACAATGAGCAGTTCTTC.

Written as DNA, the CDR3 is TGTGCCAGCAGCCAAGATACCCGAGGCTCAGTGCAGTTCTTC. It specifies CASSQDTRGSVQFF. The chain carries TRBV3-1 (or the pseudogene TRBV3-2) and TRBJ2-1; the D is unclear. V lost 0 bases, J lost 12 bases, and 15 bases lay in between. The CDR3 runs to 14 residues. The V gene's germline CDR1 is LGHDT and CDR2 YNNKEL (reference sequence).

The chain combines TRBV11-2 with TRBJ2-7; TRBD1 aligns across 8 bases. Germline loops: CDR1 SGHAT, CDR2 FQNNGV. This CDR3 region has 13 residues. The V segment lost 5 bases and the J segment 3 bases; nucleotides outside the gene matches: 3. The CDR3 coding sequence is TGTGCCAGCAGCGTCGGACAGGGCTACGAGCAGTACTTC. Translated, it gives CASSVGQGYEQYF.

The CDR3, as DNA: TGTGCCAGCAATTTGGCCCTAGTTAGCGTGTCAGACACTGAAGCTTTCTTT. Amino acid sequence: CASNLALVSVSDTEAFF. This chain uses TRBV7-9 with TRBJ1-1, with D unclear. V was cut by 7 bases and J by 3 bases, with 24 bases left in between. CDR1 SEHNR and CDR2 FQNEAQ come from the germline V gene (reference sequence). The CDR3 totals 17 residues. The full variable domain, completed using reference TRBV7-9 and TRBJ1-1, is DTGVSQNPRHKITKRGQNVTFRCDPISEHNRLYWYRQTLGQGPEFLTYFQNEAQLEKSRLLSDRFSAERPKGSFSTLEIQRTEQGDSAMYLCASNLALVSVSDTEAFFGQGTRLTVV.

The V and J genes are TRBV29-1 and TRBJ2-7; 7 bases are a match to TRBD1. The V and J ends lost 3 bases and 8 bases, in that order; junction bases with no gene match: 16. CDR3 length equals 15 residues. Germline lookup yields CDR1 SQVTM and CDR2 ANQGSEA. DNA of the CDR3: TGCAGCGTTGACCCCGGACAGGAGGCCTCTTTGAAGCAGTACTTC. It is translated as CSVDPGQEASLKQYF.